This T cell receptor (beta chain) originates from a study of T-cell memory formation after mild COVID-19. Study-wide results and caveats: Most CD4+ clones that shrank were in CM and EM, while CD8+ ones turned up in EMRA.

Germline loops: CDR1 MDHEN, CDR2 SYDVKM. J lost 3 bases, V lost 3 bases, and 5 bases had no gene match. This CDR3 has 15 amino acids. This clonotype has more than one count but fewer than ten. Its target is not known. TCRdb independently ran MiXCR on the 5' RACE reads; one entry per CDR3 protein. The sample shows roughly 500,000 distinct CDR3 sequences, around 21% of them seen only once. The TCR sequence derives from an adult woman who had mild COVID-19 (a few samples of this study predate the infection). Cell type and time point are not known. This rearrangement joins TRBV28 to TRBJ2-5, with 9 positions matching TRBD2. The material sequenced was PBMCs or a T cell subset sorted from them (not recorded which). This chain's CDR3 is CASSFSSGIKETQYF. The DNA for the CDR3 is TGTGCCAGCAGTTTCTCTAGCGGGATAAAAGAGACCCAGTACTTC.